The 21 T cell receptor beta chains reported below all come from one sample, sequenced in a study of spatial heterogeneity in lung cancer. Noted time point: sample taken at primary tumor resection. Unsorted samples of tumor, nontumor lung or frozen PBMC had their whole RNA sequenced. MiXCR was run by TCRdb on the 5' RACE reads, yielding one entry per CDR3 protein. The repertoire holds 50,000 or so distinct CDR3 sequences, approximately 7.6% seen once, with about 13% in the top ten. Sequenced material: PBMCs, taken at surgery. These receptor sequences come from a female donor with early-stage non-small cell lung cancer.

The table lists this clonotype with many counts. The chain couples TRBV14 to TRBJ2-7; D remains unclear. The germline V gene encodes CDR1 SGHDN and CDR2 FVKESK. Trimming took off 3 bases at V and 0 bases at J, with 12 bases between the two ends. The CDR3 has 15 residues. This CDR3 is CASSQAWASSYEQYF. CDR3 coding DNA: TGTGCCAGCAGCCAGGCGTGGGCTTCCTCCTACGAGCAGTACTTC.

This clonotype was seen at least ten times. The V and J genes are TRBV5-1 and TRBJ1-4; 10 positions match TRBD1. The CDR3 sequence is 15 residues long. Germline lookup yields CDR1 SGHRS and CDR2 YFSETQ. After removal of 9 bases from V and 0 bases from J, the junction contained 5 bases not matched to a gene. CDR3 coding DNA: TGCGCCACCCGACAGGGGGCCACAACTAATGAAAAACTGTTTTTT. Translation: CATRQGATTNEKLFF.

This clonotype was seen only a few times. The genes are TRBV20-1 and TRBJ1-1; D is undetermined. Looked up from germline, CDR1 is DFQATT and CDR2 is SNEGSKA (reference sequence). CDR3 length equals 11 residues. Between the trimmed V and J ends, which lost 2 bases and 4 bases, there was a span of 5 bases. The CDR3 bases are TGCAGTGCTAGACTTCCCACTGAAGCTTTCTTT. Translated, it gives CSARLPTEAFF.

In this sample, this clonotype turned up a few times. The genes are TRBV7-2 and TRBJ2-1, with D possibly matching TRBD1 (5 bases). The ends were cut back, 5 bases at V and 2 bases at J, with 10 bases in the middle. The germline CDR1 and CDR2 sequences are SGHTA and FQGNSA. The CDR3 has 14 residues. The CDR3 DNA sequence: TGTGCCAGCAGCCCCTGGGGCACCTACAATGAGCAGTTCTTC. It encodes CASSPWGTYNEQFF.

As to this clonotype: With a much larger clone just one base away, this may be a read error. This sequence joins TRBV6-5 and TRBJ2-7; TRBD2 is a possible D gene (6 bases). Germline loops: CDR1 MNHEY, CDR2 SVGAGI. The CDR3 has 15 amino acids. In DNA, the CDR3 is TGTGCCAGCAGTTCCCCGGGACTGGGGACCTACAAGCAGTACTTC. Protein: CASSSPGLGTYKQYF.

This clonotype occurred many times. The chain combines TRBV20-1 with TRBJ1-2, with D hard to call. Germline CDR1 and CDR2: DFQATT and SNEGSKA (reference sequence). The CDR3 has 16 amino acids. Trimming took off 0 bases at V and 4 bases at J, with 18 bases between the two ends. This chain's CDR3 is CSARDPRTVGSYGYTF. The CDR3 DNA reads TGCAGTGCTAGAGATCCCCGGACGGTCGGGAGCTATGGCTACACCTTC.

This clonotype was observed a handful of times. V is TRBV9 and J is TRBJ2-3, with 10 bases identical to TRBD2. Unmatched junction bases numbered 7, after V lost 3 bases and J lost 0 bases. The CDR3 is made up of 17 amino acids. The germline V gene encodes CDR1 SGDLS and CDR2 YYNGEE. CDR3 region: CASSGLAGALSTDTQYF. CDR3 in DNA: TGTGCCAGCAGCGGGCTAGCGGGGGCCCTGAGCACAGATACGCAGTATTTT.

This chain joins TRBV2 and TRBJ2-4, with D perhaps TRBD2 (6 bases). The germline V gene has CDR1 SNHLY and CDR2 FYNNEI. The CDR3 is made up of 11 amino acids. Trimming removed 4 bases at V and 14 bases at J, with 12 bases between. Here the CDR3 DNA reads TGTGCCAGCAGTGCCGGGGGAACCAAGTACTTC. Amino acids: CASSAGGTKYF. Full variable domain (missing parts from reference TRBV2 and TRBJ2-4): EPEVTQTPSHQVTQMGQEVILRCVPISNHLYFYWYRQILGQKVEFLVSFYNNEISEKSEIFDDQFSVERPDGSNFTLKIRSTKLEDSAMYFCASSAGGTKYFGAGTRLSVL.

This clonotype was picked up many times. The V call is TRBV3-1, the J call TRBJ1-2; 9 bases fit TRBD1. J lost 2 bases, V lost 1 base, and 2 bases had no gene match. The germline V gene has CDR1 LGHDT and CDR2 YNNKEL (reference sequence). The CDR3 sequence is 15 residues long. The CDR3 bases are TGTGCCAGCAGCCAAGCTGGGACAGGGAACTATGGCTACACCTTC. It yields the protein CASSQAGTGNYGYTF. Looking up the rest from reference TRBV3-1 and TRBJ1-2 gives the full variable domain: DTAVSQTPKYLVTQMGNDKSIKCEQNLGHDTMYWYKQDSKKFLKIMFSYNNKELIINETVPNRFSPKSPDKAHLNLHINSLELGDSAVYFCASSQAGTGNYGYTFGSGTRLTVV.

V is TRBV12-3 or TRBV12-4 and J is TRBJ2-7; TRBD1 might be the D (5 bases). This CDR3 contains 13 residues. Trimming removed 3 bases from V and 5 bases from J, with 11 bases in between. The CDR3 region is CASSLGRAHEQYF. CDR3 coding DNA: TGTGCCAGCAGTTTGGGCAGGGCCCACGAGCAGTACTTC.

This clonotype was found many times. V is TRBV20-1 and J is TRBJ2-7; 7 nucleotides agree with TRBD1. CDR3 length equals 15 residues. After removal of 3 bases from V and 5 bases from J, the junction contained 13 bases not matched to a gene. The germline V gene encodes CDR1 DFQATT and CDR2 SNEGSKA (reference sequence). The CDR3 DNA follows: TGCAGTGCTAGGAGTCTGCTGACAGGGAACGACGAGCAGTACTTC. As protein: CSARSLLTGNDEQYF.

This clonotype was found many times. The V and J genes are TRBV6-2 or TRBV6-3 and TRBJ1-1; the D gene is possibly TRBD1 (5 bases). The germline V gene encodes CDR1 MNHEY and CDR2 SVGEGT. There are 12 residues in the CDR3. V lost 6 bases, J lost 5 bases, and 10 bases lay in between. For the CDR3, the DNA is TGTGCCAGCAGCCACGAGGGGACTGAAGCTTTCTTT. This translates into CASSHEGTEAFF.

The table lists this clonotype with many counts. The chain combines TRBV27 with TRBJ2-5; 13 nucleotides line up with TRBD2. CDR3 length: 17 amino acids. Germline CDR1 reads MNHEY; CDR2 reads SMNVEV (reference sequence). The junction had 9 bases not matched to a gene; V was cut back by 8 bases and J by 0 bases. CDR3 coding DNA: TGTGCCAGCCGCGGGACTAGCGGGGCAAAGTACCAAGAGACCCAGTACTTC. Amino acids: CASRGTSGAKYQETQYF.

This chain uses TRBV29-1 with TRBJ2-7; no clear D gene. This CDR3 spans 14 amino acids. The V end lost 6 bases, the J end lost 1 base, and 16 bases lay between the germline ends. Germline CDR1 is SQVTM and CDR2 is ANQGSEA. CDR3 sequence: CSVVFNERSYEQYF. The CDR3 DNA reads TGCAGCGTCGTCTTTAACGAGCGTTCCTACGAGCAGTACTTC.

This clonotype was recorded a few times. The CDR3 DNA is TGTGCCAGCAGCGTTTCAGGGGCCAACGTCCTGACTTTC. Protein product: CASSVSGANVLTF. The rearrangement links TRBV9 to TRBJ2-6, with D uncertain. V shed 2 bases and J shed 4 bases, with 4 bases lying between them. From germline, CDR1 is SGDLS and CDR2 YYNGEE. The CDR3 has 13 residues.

The rearrangement joins TRBV6-5 to TRBJ1-5; 9 bases align to TRBD1. The germline CDR1 and CDR2 sequences are MNHEY and SVGAGI. The CDR3 extends over 18 amino acids. V dropped 5 bases and J dropped 5; count of bases not matched to a gene: 16. The CDR3, as DNA: TGTGCCAGCAGTGGGGACAGGGTATCCTCTGGCGATCATCAGCCCCAGCATTTT. It codes for CASSGDRVSSGDHQPQHF.

This clonotype came up many times. The gene calls are TRBV28 and TRBJ1-4; TRBD1 matches at 7 bases. The CDR3 is 15 amino acids. The V gene end was trimmed by 6 bases and the J gene end by 3 bases; junction bases not matched to a gene: 7. Germline CDR1 reads MDHEN; CDR2 reads SYDVKM. The chain's CDR3 is CASRIRDSPNEKLFF. The CDR3 DNA sequence: TGTGCCAGCAGAATCCGGGACAGTCCTAATGAAAAACTGTTTTTT.

This clonotype was seen at least ten times. The rearrangement joins TRBV14 to TRBJ2-2, with a weak D call TRBD1 (5 bases). V was pared by 3 bases and J by 4 bases, with 12 bases between. CDR1 SGHDN and CDR2 FVKESK come from the germline V gene. This CDR3 comprises 15 residues. This CDR3 is CASSHPLGVTGELFF. The CDR3 coding sequence is TGTGCCAGCAGCCACCCCCTAGGGGTCACCGGGGAGCTGTTTTTT. The variable domain in full, with the rest retrieved from reference TRBV14 and TRBJ2-2, is EAGVTQFPSHSVIEKGQTVTLRCDPISGHDNLYWYRRVMGKEIKFLLHFVKESKQDESGMPNNRFLAERTGGTYSTLKVQPAELEDSGVYFCASSHPLGVTGELFFGEGSRLTVL.

This clonotype appeared many times. The chain recombines TRBV6-2 or TRBV6-3 with TRBJ1-1; maybe TRBD1 (5 bases). Deletions cut 5 bases from V and 6 bases from J, with 13 bases between. CDR3 length: 13 residues. The germline V gene has CDR1 MNHEY and CDR2 SVGEGT. The CDR3 bases are TGTGCCAGCAGTCCGCAGGGTCGGCCTGAAGCTTTCTTT. Translation gives CASSPQGRPEAFF.

V usage is TRBV30 and J usage is TRBJ2-5; the match to TRBD1 covers 9 bases. Looked up from germline, CDR1 is GTSNPN and CDR2 is SVGIG (reference sequence). V shed 3 bases, J shed 4 bases, and the junction held 15 bases outside the gene matches. The CDR3 contains 17 residues. Here the CDR3 reads CAWSEKAPGQGVETQYF. In DNA form, the CDR3 reads TGTGCCTGGAGCGAGAAAGCCCCGGGACAGGGAGTAGAGACCCAGTACTTC.

The table lists this clonotype with a few counts. This chain connects TRBV7-2 to TRBJ2-7; 7 bases are a match to TRBD2. V lost 4 bases, J lost 6 bases, and 6 bases stayed unmatched. The CDR3 is made up of 13 amino acids. CDR1 is SGHTA and CDR2 is FQGNSA in the germline V gene. CDR3 in amino acids: CASSWDPGGEQYF. Here the CDR3 DNA reads TGTGCCAGCAGCTGGGATCCGGGGGGCGAGCAGTACTTC. Supplemented by reference TRBV7-2 and TRBJ2-7, the full variable domain reads GAGVSQSPSNKVTEKGKDVELRCDPISGHTALYWYRQSLGQGLEFLIYFQGNSAPDKSGLPSDRFSAERTGGSVSTLTIQRTQQEDSAVYLCASSWDPGGEQYFGPGTRLTVT.